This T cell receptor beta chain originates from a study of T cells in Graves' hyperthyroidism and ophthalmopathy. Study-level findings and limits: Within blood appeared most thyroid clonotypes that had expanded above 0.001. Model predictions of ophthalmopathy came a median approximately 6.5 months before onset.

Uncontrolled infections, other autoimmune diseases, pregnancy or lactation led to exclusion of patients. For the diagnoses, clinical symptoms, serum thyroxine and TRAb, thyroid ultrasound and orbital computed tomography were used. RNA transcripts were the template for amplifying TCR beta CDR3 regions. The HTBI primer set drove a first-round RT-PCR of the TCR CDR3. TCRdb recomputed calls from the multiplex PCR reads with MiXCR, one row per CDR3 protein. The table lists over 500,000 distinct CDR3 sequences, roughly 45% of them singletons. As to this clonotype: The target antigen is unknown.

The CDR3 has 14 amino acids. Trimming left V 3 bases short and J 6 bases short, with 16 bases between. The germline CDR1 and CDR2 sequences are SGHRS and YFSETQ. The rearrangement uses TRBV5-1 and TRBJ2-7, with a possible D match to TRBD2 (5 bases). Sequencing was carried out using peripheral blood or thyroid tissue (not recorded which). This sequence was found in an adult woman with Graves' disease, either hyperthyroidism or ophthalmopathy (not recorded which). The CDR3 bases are TGCGCCAGCAGCTCCGGACTCTCCAGGTTCGAGCAGTACTTC. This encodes CASSSGLSRFEQYF.